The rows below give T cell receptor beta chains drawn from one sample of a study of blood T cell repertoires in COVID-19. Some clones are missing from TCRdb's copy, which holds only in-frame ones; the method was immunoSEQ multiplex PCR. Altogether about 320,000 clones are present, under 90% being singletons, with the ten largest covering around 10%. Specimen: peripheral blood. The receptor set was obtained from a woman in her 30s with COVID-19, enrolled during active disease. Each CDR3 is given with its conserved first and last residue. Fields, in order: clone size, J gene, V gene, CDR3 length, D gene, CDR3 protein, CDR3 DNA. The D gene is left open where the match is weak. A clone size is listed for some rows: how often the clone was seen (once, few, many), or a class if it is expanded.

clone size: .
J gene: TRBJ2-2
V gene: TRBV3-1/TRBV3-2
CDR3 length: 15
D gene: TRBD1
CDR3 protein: CASSLGQAFNGELFF
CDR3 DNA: TGTGCCAGCAGCCTAGGACAGGCCTTTAACGGGGAGCTGTTTTTT

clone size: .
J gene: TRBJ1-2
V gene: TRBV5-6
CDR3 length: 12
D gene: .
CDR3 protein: CASSLGQAGYTF
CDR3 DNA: TGTGCCAGCAGCTTGGGCCAGGCGGGCTACACCTTC

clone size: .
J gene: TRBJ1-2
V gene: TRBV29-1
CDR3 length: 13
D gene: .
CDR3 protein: CSVGGQYNYGYTF
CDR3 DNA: TGCAGCGTTGGGGGACAATACAACTATGGCTACACCTTC

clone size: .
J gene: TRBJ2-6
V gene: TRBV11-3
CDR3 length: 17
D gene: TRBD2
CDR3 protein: CASSLTGAGPGANVLTF
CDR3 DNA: TGTGCCAGCAGCTTAACCGGAGCGGGGCCCGGGGCCAACGTCCTGACTTTC

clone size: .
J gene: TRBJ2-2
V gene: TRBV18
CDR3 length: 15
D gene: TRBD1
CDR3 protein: CASSRTGVNTGELFF
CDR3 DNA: TGTGCCAGCTCAAGGACAGGGGTCAACACCGGGGAGCTGTTTTTT

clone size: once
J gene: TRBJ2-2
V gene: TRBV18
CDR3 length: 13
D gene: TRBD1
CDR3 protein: CASSRTGPGELFF
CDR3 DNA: TGTGCCAGCTCACGGACAGGGCCCGGGGAGCTGTTTTTT

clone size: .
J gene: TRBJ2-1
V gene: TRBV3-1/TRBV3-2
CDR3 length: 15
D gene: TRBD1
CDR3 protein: CASSQEIGDSNEQFF
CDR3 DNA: TGTGCCAGCAGCCAAGAGATCGGGGACAGCAATGAGCAGTTCTTC

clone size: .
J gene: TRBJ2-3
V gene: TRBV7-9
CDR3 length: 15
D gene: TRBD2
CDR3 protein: CASSALAGRTDTQYF
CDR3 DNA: TGTGCCAGCAGCGCACTAGCGGGGAGGACAGATACGCAGTATTTT

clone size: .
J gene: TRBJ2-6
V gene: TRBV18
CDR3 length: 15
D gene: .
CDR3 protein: CASTEADSGANVLTF
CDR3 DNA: TGTGCCAGCACAGAAGCGGACTCTGGGGCCAACGTCCTGACTTTC

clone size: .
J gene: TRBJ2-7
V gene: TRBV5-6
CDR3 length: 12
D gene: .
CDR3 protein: CASSLDGGEQYF
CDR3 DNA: TGTGCCAGCAGCTTGGACGGCGGGGAGCAGTACTTC

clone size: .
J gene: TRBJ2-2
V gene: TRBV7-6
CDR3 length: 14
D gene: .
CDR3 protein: CASSLRGNTGELFF
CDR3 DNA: TGTGCCAGCAGCTTACGGGGGAACACCGGGGAGCTGTTTTTT

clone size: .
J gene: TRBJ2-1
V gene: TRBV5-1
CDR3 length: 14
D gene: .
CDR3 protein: CASSSGRLYNEQFF
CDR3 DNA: TGCGCCAGCAGCTCGGGGAGGCTCTACAATGAGCAGTTCTTC

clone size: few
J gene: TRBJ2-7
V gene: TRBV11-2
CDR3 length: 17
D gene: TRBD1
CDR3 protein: CASSKRQGKVGRGEQYF
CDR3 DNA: TGTGCCAGCAGCAAAAGACAGGGAAAAGTGGGTAGGGGCGAGCAGTACTTC

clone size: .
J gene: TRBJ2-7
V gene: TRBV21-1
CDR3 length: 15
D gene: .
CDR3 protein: CASSKGPGGFYEQYF
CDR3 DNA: TGTGCCAGCAGCAAAGGGCCTGGGGGGTTCTACGAGCAGTACTTC

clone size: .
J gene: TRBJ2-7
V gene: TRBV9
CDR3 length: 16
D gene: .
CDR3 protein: CATTSAPIVPQHEQYF
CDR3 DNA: TGTGCCACCACCTCTGCACCTATCGTACCGCAACACGAGCAGTACTTC

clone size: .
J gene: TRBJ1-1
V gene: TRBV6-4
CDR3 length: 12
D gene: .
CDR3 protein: CASSSDRTEAFF
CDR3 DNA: TGTGCCAGCAGCTCGGACAGAACTGAAGCTTTCTTT

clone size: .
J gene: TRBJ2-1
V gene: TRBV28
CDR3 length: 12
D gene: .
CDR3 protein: CASSYRDVEQFF
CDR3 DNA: TGTGCCAGCAGTTACAGGGATGTGGAGCAGTTCTTC

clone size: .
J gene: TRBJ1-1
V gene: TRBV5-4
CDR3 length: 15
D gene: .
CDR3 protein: CASSLSGLLNTEAFF
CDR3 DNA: TGTGCCAGCAGCTTGTCCGGACTATTGAACACTGAAGCTTTCTTT

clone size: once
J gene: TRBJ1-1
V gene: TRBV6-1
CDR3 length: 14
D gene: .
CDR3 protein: CASSESWGGAEAFF
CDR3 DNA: TGTGCCAGCAGTGAAAGTTGGGGAGGGGCTGAAGCTTTCTTT

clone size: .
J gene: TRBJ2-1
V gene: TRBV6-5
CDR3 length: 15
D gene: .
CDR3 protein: CASRGRRGSYNEQFF
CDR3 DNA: TGTGCCAGCAGGGGGCGGAGGGGTTCCTACAATGAGCAGTTCTTC

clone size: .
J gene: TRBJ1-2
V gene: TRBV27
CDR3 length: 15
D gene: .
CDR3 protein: CASSFPGQPIYGYTF
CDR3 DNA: TGTGCCAGCAGTTTCCCGGGACAACCAATCTATGGCTACACCTTC

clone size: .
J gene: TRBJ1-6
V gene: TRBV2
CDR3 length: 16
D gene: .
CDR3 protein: CASKMEGRRGNSPLHF
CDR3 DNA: TGTGCCAGCAAGATGGAGGGGAGGAGAGGAAATTCACCCCTCCACTTT

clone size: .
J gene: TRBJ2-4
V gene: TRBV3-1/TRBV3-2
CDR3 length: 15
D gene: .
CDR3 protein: CASSRGGGAVNIQYF
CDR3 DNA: TGTGCCAGCAGCAGAGGAGGGGGGGCCGTAAACATTCAGTACTTC

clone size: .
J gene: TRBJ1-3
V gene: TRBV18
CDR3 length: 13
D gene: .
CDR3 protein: CASSPGALDTIYF
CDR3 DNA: TGTGCCAGCTCCCCAGGGGCGTTGGACACCATATATTTT

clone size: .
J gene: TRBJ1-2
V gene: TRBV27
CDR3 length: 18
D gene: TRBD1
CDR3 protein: CASSELPGTGLGNYGYTF
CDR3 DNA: TGTGCCAGCAGCGAGTTGCCCGGGACAGGGTTGGGTAACTATGGCTACACCTTC

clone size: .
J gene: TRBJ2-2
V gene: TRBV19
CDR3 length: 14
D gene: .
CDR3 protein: CASSYRVDTGELFF
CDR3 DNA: TGTGCCAGTAGTTACAGGGTAGACACCGGGGAGCTGTTTTTT

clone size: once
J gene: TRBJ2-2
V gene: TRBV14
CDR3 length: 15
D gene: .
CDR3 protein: CASGKGRPGTGELFF
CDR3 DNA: TGTGCCAGCGGAAAAGGTCGCCCGGGCACCGGGGAGCTGTTTTTT

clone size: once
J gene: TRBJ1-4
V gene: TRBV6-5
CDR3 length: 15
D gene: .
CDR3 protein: CASSFWGGANEKLFF
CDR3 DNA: TGTGCCAGCAGCTTCTGGGGGGGGGCTAATGAAAAACTGTTTTTT

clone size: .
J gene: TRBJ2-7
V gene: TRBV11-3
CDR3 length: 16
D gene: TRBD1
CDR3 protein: CASSLEAGTGPYEQYF
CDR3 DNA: TGTGCCAGCAGCTTAGAGGCCGGGACAGGGCCCTACGAGCAGTACTTC

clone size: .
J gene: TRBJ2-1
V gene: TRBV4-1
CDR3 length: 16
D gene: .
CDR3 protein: CASSQDWARGYNEQFF
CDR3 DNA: TGCGCCAGCAGCCAAGATTGGGCCAGGGGCTACAATGAGCAGTTCTTC

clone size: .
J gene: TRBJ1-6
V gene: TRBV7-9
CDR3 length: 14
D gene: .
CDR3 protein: CASSSPIQDSPLHF
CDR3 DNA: TGTGCCAGCAGCTCCCCCATTCAGGATTCACCCCTCCACTTT

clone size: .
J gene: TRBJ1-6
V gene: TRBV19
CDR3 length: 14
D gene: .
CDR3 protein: CASSGRDYGSPLHF
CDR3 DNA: TGTGCCAGTAGTGGCAGGGACTATGGGTCACCCCTCCACTTT

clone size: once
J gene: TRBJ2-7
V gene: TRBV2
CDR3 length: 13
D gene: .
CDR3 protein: CASGMDRGGEQYF
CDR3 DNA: TGTGCCAGCGGAATGGACAGAGGTGGCGAGCAGTACTTC

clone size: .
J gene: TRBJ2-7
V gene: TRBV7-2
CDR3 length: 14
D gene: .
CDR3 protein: CASSLANHLPEQYF
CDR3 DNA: TGTGCCAGCAGCTTAGCGAACCATCTACCCGAGCAGTACTTC

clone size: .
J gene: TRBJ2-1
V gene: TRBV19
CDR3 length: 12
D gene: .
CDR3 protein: CASSHLGNEQFF
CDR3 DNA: TGTGCCAGTAGTCACCTCGGGAATGAGCAGTTCTTC

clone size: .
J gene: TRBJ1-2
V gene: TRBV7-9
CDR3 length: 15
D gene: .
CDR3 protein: CASSPPGSRYYGYTF
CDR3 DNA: TGTGCCAGCAGCCCTCCGGGGAGTAGGTACTATGGCTACACCTTC

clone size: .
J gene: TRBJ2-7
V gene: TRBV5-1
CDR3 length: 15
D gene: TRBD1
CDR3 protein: CASSQTGDPTLGQYF
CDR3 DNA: TGCGCCAGCAGTCAGACAGGGGACCCGACCCTGGGGCAGTACTTC

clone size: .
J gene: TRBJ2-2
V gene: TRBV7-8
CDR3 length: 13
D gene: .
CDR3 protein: CASSLVVAGELFF
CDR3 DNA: TGTGCCAGCAGCTTAGTCGTCGCCGGGGAGCTGTTTTTT

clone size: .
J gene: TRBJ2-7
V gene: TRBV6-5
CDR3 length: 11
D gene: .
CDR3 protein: CATGGAHEQYF
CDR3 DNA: TGTGCCACCGGTGGGGCTCACGAGCAGTACTTC

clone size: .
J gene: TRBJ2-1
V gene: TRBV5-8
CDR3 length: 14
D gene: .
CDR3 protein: CASSLHRLSYEQFF
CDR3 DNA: TGTGCCAGCAGCTTGCACCGACTAAGTTATGAGCAGTTCTTC

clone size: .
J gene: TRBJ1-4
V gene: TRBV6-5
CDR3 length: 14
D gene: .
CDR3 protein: CASSRQPTNEKLFF
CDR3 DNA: TGTGCCAGCAGTAGACAGCCAACTAATGAAAAACTGTTTTTT

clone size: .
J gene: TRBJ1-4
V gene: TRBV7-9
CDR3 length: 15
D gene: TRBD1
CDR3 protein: CASSEDRGLNEKLFF
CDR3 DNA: TGTGCCAGCAGCGAGGACAGGGGGCTAAATGAAAAACTGTTTTTT

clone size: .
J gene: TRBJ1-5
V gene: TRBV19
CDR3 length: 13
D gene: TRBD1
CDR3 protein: CASKDRADQPQHF
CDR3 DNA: TGTGCCAGTAAGGACAGGGCCGACCAGCCCCAGCATTTT

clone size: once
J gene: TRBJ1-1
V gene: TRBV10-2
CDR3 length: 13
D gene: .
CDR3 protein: CASSYLAGTEAFF
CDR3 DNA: TGCGCCAGCAGCTATCTGGCGGGCACTGAAGCTTTCTTT

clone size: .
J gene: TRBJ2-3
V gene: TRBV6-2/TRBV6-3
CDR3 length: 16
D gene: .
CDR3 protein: CASSLEGAGATDTQYF
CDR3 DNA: TGTGCCAGCAGTCTGGAAGGGGCGGGGGCAACAGATACGCAGTATTTT

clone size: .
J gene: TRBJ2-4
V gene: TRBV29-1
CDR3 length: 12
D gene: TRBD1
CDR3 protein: CSARTGKNIQYF
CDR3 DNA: TGCAGCGCTAGGACAGGAAAAAACATTCAGTACTTC

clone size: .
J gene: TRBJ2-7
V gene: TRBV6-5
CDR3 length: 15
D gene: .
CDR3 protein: CASSYSYVTSYEQYF
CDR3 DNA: TGTGCCAGCAGTTACTCTTACGTAACATCCTACGAGCAGTACTTC

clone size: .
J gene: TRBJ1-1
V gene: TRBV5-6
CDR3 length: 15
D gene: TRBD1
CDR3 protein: CASSYRQGVITEAFF
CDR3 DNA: TGTGCCAGCAGCTACAGACAGGGTGTTATCACTGAAGCTTTCTTT

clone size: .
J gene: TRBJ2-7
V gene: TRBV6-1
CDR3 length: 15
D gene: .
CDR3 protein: CASSEGGAPPYEQYF
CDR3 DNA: TGTGCCAGCAGTGAGGGCGGGGCACCCCCCTACGAGCAGTACTTC

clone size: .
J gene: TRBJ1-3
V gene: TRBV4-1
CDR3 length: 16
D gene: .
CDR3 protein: CASSQEQGPSGNTIYF
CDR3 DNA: TGCGCCAGCAGCCAAGAACAGGGCCCCTCTGGAAACACCATATATTTT

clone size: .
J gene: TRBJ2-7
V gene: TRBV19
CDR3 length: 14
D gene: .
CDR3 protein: CASSPPGLLYEQYF
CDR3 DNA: TGTGCCAGTAGTCCCCCGGGACTGCTATACGAGCAGTACTTC

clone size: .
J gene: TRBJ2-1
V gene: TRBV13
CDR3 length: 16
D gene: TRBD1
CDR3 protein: CASSIDREWSYNEQFF
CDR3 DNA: TGTGCCAGCAGCATCGACAGGGAGTGGTCCTACAATGAGCAGTTCTTC

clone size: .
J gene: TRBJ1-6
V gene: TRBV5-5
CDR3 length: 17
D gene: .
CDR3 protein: CASRGEGSPLGNSPLHF
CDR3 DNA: TGTGCCAGCAGGGGGGAGGGATCCCCCCTAGGAAATTCACCCCTCCACTTT

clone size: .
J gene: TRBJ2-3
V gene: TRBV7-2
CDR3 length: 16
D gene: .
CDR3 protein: CASSLAGTVNTDTQYF
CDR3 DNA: TGTGCCAGCAGCTTAGCCGGGACTGTCAACACAGATACGCAGTATTTT